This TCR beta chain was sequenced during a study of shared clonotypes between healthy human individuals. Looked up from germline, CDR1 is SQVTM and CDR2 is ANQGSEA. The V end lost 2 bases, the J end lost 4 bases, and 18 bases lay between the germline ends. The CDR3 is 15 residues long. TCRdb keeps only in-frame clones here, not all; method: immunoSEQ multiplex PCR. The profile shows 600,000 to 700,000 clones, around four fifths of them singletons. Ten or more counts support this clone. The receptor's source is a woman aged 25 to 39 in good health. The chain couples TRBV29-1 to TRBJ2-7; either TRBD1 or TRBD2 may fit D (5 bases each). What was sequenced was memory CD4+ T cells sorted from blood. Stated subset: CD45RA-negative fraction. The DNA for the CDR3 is TGCAGCGTTGAATCTGGGTGGGACGGATTTTACGAGCAGTACTTC. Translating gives CSVESGWDGFYEQYF.